Shown below are 21 T cell receptor beta chains from a single sample sequenced in a study of cytomegalovirus exposure and HLA in healthy donors (dated by TCRdb to about 2017). Library generation was performed with the immunoSEQ multiplex PCR assay. For the multiplex PCR, a mixture combining 60 forward primers for TCR Vbeta segments and 13 reverse primers for TCR Jbeta segments was used. In its TCRdb copy, this immuneACCESS table keeps in-frame sequences only and misses some clones. Where compared with another copy, unresolved V genes explain less than half of these, and the others have no known cause. In this sample the table shows approximately 150,000 clones, under 90% of which occur a single time. 4% to 5% of the sample is held by the ten biggest clonotypes. The specimen was PBMCs. These receptors came from a man aged 30 to 45 in good health and CMV-seronegative.

The rearrangement links TRBV28 to TRBJ2-1; D might be TRBD1 (5 bases). V was cut by 4 bases and J by 2 bases, with 9 bases left in between. CDR1 and CDR2 (germline): MDHEN, SYDVKM. The CDR3 totals 14 residues. CDR3: CASSSMGPYNEQFF. The CDR3 DNA reads TGTGCCAGCAGTTCAATGGGGCCCTACAATGAGCAGTTCTTC.

This clone was counted a few times. This chain links TRBV30 with TRBJ1-5; 7 bases are a match to TRBD1. This CDR3 is 13 amino acids long. Trimming at V came to 1 base and at J to 5 bases, leaving 2 bases not matched to a gene. Germline V gene sequence: CDR1 GTSNPN, CDR2 SVGIG (reference sequence). CDR3 region: CAWSADRDQPQHF. CDR3 DNA: TGTGCCTGGAGTGCTGACAGGGATCAGCCCCAGCATTTT. Full variable domain (remainder filled in from reference TRBV30 and TRBJ1-5): SQTIHQWPATLVQPVGSPLSLECTVEGTSNPNLYWYRQAAGRGLQLLFYSVGIGQISSEVPQNLSASRPQDRQFILSSKKLLLSDSGFYLCAWSADRDQPQHFGDGTRLSIL.

The sample holds a few counts of this clone. This chain uses TRBV29-1 with TRBJ2-7, with D uncertain. Trimming took off 4 bases at V and 1 base at J, with 5 bases between the two ends. The CDR3 is 11 amino acids. Germline CDR1 and CDR2: SQVTM and ANQGSEA. The CDR3 coding sequence is TGCAGCGTTGTAATATCCTACGAGCAGTACTTC. Translating it yields CSVVISYEQYF.

The rearrangement uses TRBV5-1 and TRBJ2-5; TRBD1 aligns across 11 bases. The J segment lost 5 bases and the V segment lost 4 bases, leaving 7 bases of the junction unmatched. This CDR3 is 15 amino acids long. Germline CDR1 reads SGHRS; CDR2 reads YFSETQ. The CDR3 DNA is TGCGCCAGCAGCCCCAGGACAGGGGGCTTGGAGACCCAGTACTTC. This translates into CASSPRTGGLETQYF.

The chain is built from TRBV7-9 and TRBJ2-1; 8 nucleotides line up with TRBD2. J was trimmed by 6 bases and V by 10 bases; bases with no gene match: 5. CDR3 size: 12 residues. CDR1 is SEHNR, CDR2 FQNEAQ, per germline (reference sequence). The DNA of the CDR3 is TGTGCCACCGGGAGGGCCCCCAATGAGCAGTTCTTC. Translating gives CATGRAPNEQFF.

The J gene is TRBJ2-7, the V gene TRBV28; D possibly corresponds to TRBD2 (5 bases). V was pared by 3 bases and J by 2 bases, with 11 bases between. Germline V gives CDR1 MDHEN, CDR2 SYDVKM. CDR3 length: 14 amino acids. CDR3 nucleotides: TGTGCCAGCAGTTTGTCGGACTTAACCTACGAGCAGTACTTC. Protein: CASSLSDLTYEQYF.

In this sample, this clone turned up once. This chain uses TRBV19 with TRBJ2-7; TRBD1 aligns across 8 bases. Unmatched junction bases numbered 4, after V lost 2 bases and J lost 1 base. Germline V CDR1 and CDR2: LNHDA, SQIVND (reference sequence). CDR3 length: 15 residues. For the CDR3, the DNA is TGTGCCAGTAGTATATGGGGGACAGGATCCTACGAGCAGTACTTC. Residues: CASSIWGTGSYEQYF. The entire variable domain, with the rest obtained from reference TRBV19 and TRBJ2-7, is as follows: DGGITQSPKYLFRKEGQNVTLSCEQNLNHDAMYWYRQDPGQGLRLIYYSQIVNDFQKGDIAEGYSVSREKKESFPLTVTSAQKNPTAFYLCASSIWGTGSYEQYFGPGTRLTVT.

This clone has more than one count but fewer than ten. The chain is built from TRBV30 and TRBJ2-7; 8 bases fit TRBD2. The CDR3 runs 13 residues. The germline V gene encodes CDR1 GTSNPN and CDR2 SVGIG (reference sequence). Unmatched junction bases numbered 5, after V lost 5 bases and J lost 2 bases. The CDR3 reads CAWERGQTYEQYF. The CDR3 bases are TGTGCCTGGGAGCGGGGGCAAACCTACGAGCAGTACTTC.

The chain combines TRBV11-2 with TRBJ1-1; D is perhaps TRBD1 (6 bases). CDR1 SGHAT and CDR2 FQNNGV come from the germline V gene. This CDR3 region has 15 residues. V dropped 5 bases and J dropped 4 bases, with 17 bases sitting between them. CDR3 nucleotides: TGTGCCAGCAGCGATAAGCGACAGGTCCGCACTGAAGCTTTCTTT. It encodes CASSDKRQVRTEAFF.

The chain has TRBV10-3 and TRBJ1-1, with D possibly being TRBD1 (6 bases). Per germline, CDR1 ENHRY and CDR2 SYGVKD. Deletions cut 2 bases from V and 4 bases from J, with 11 bases between. The CDR3 consists of 14 residues. CDR3 DNA: TGTGCCATCAGTGAGCGGCAGGGGAGCACTGAAGCTTTCTTT. Translating it yields CAISERQGSTEAFF.

The chain has TRBV11-2 and TRBJ2-7; D gene ambiguous. V shed 4 bases and J shed 3 bases, with 10 bases lying between them. Germline CDR1 is SGHAT and CDR2 is FQNNGV. The CDR3 covers 13 residues. CDR3 loop: CASSWSPDYEQYF. The CDR3 DNA is TGTGCCAGCAGCTGGAGCCCCGACTACGAGCAGTACTTC.

The rearrangement links TRBV30 to TRBJ1-4; 7 bases line up with TRBD1. The J segment lost 4 bases and the V segment lost 2 bases, leaving 10 bases of the junction unmatched. The CDR3 extends over 16 amino acids. The germline V gene has CDR1 GTSNPN and CDR2 SVGIG (reference sequence). The CDR3 DNA reads as TGTGCCTGGAGTACGAAGGGGACAGTACGTAATGAAAAACTGTTTTTT. The encoded protein is CAWSTKGTVRNEKLFF.

This chain links TRBV29-1 with TRBJ2-2, with D possibly matching TRBD2 (5 bases). Germline V CDR1 and CDR2: SQVTM, ANQGSEA. The CDR3 has 15 residues. The germline V and J ends were trimmed by 6 bases and 5 bases, with 19 bases remaining between them. The CDR3 loop is CSVGGGGLVTGELFF. For the CDR3, the DNA is TGCAGCGTCGGCGGAGGTGGTTTGGTTACCGGGGAGCTGTTTTTT.

The gene calls are TRBV7-9 and TRBJ2-3; 12 positions match TRBD2. V lost 5 bases, J lost 3 bases, and 6 bases stayed unmatched. Germline values: CDR1 SEHNR, CDR2 FQNEAQ (reference sequence). CDR3 length equals 16 residues. The CDR3 region is CASSPSGTSGTDTQYF. Here the CDR3 DNA reads TGTGCCAGCAGCCCGTCCGGGACTAGCGGGACAGATACGCAGTATTTT.

The chain joins TRBV5-1 to TRBJ2-5; 8 bases fit TRBD2. The assigned J gene may be wrong: the sequence end matches TRBJ2-7 better. The CDR3 is made up of 14 amino acids. Germline CDR1 and CDR2: SGHRS and YFSETQ. The CDR3 sequence: CASSFSGNFYEQYF. DNA of the CDR3: TGCGCCAGCAGCTTTAGCGGGAATTTCTACGAGCAGTACTTC.

This clone was detected only a few times. The chain recombines TRBV5-1 with TRBJ1-4, with D perhaps TRBD1 (5 bases). CDR3 length: 15 amino acids. The ends were cut back, 0 bases at V and 4 bases at J, with 10 bases in the middle. CDR1 is SGHRS and CDR2 is YFSETQ in the germline V gene. In nucleotides, the CDR3 is TGCGCCAGCAGCTTGGGGGGCCGAGGTAATGAAAAACTGTTTTTT. Protein: CASSLGGRGNEKLFF.

In nucleotides, the CDR3 is TGTGCCAGCAGCGTAGAAGGGAATGGCAGGGACTACGAGCAGTACTTC. This translates into CASSVEGNGRDYEQYF. The chain employs TRBV9 and TRBJ2-7, with D tentatively TRBD1 (5 bases). V was trimmed by 0 bases and J by 3 bases, leaving 16 bases between them. The CDR3 is 16 residues long. CDR1 is SGDLS, CDR2 YYNGEE, per germline.

This chain connects TRBV6-4 to TRBJ2-1; maybe TRBD1 (6 bases). The CDR3 spans 13 residues. The V end lost 3 bases, the J end lost 7 bases, and 10 bases lay between the germline ends. Germline-derived CDR1 and CDR2 are MRHNA and SNTAGT. CDR3 DNA sequence: TGTGCCAGCAGTGATCGACAGGAGAATGAGCAGTTCTTC. Protein: CASSDRQENEQFF.

The rearrangement uses TRBV7-2 and TRBJ1-3; possible D gene TRBD1, 5 bases. There are 17 residues in the CDR3. V was pared by 4 bases and J by 0 bases, with 16 bases between. Germline assignment: CDR1 SGHTA and CDR2 FQGNSA. The CDR3 region has the DNA TGTGCCAGCAGCTCTTGGGACTACTGGCGCTCTGGAAACACCATATATTTT. Its protein is CASSSWDYWRSGNTIYF.

In DNA form, the CDR3 reads TGTGCCAGCAGTTTTGGTCCCCCCGGAGGCACTGAAGCTTTCTTT. This codes for CASSFGPPGGTEAFF. This sequence joins TRBV7-8 and TRBJ1-1; D is unclear. The V gene lost 6 bases and the J gene lost 4 bases, with 18 bases spanning the gap. The CDR3 covers 15 residues. Per the germline V gene, CDR1 is SGHVS and CDR2 is FQNEAQ.

Here the CDR3 reads CASSVSLEFYGYTF. The CDR3 nucleotides read TGTGCCAGCAGCGTATCGTTAGAATTCTATGGCTACACCTTC. The V gene is TRBV9, the J gene TRBJ1-2; no clear D gene. The CDR3 is 14 amino acids. Per germline, CDR1 SGDLS and CDR2 YYNGEE. V lost 1 base and J lost 4, with 11 bases in between. Full variable domain (missing parts from reference TRBV9 and TRBJ1-2): DSGVTQTPKHLITATGQRVTLRCSPRSGDLSVYWYQQSLDQGLQFLIQYYNGEERAKGNILERFSAQQFPDLHSELNLSSLELGDSALYFCASSVSLEFYGYTFGSGTRLTVV.